One T cell receptor (beta chain) is described in this entry. This entry belongs to a study of blood T cell repertoires in COVID-19. The method was immunoSEQ multiplex PCR; TCRdb's version includes in-frame clones alone and lacks a portion of them. In the table there are approximately 230,000 clones, 65% to 85% of which are singletons. CDR1 SGHKS and CDR2 YYEKEE come from the germline V gene (reference sequence). This CDR3 comprises 17 residues. V gave up 1 base and J gave up 0 bases, with 14 bases separating them. The V gene is TRBV5-5, the J gene TRBJ1-3; D is possibly TRBD1 (6 bases). Source material: peripheral blood. This receptor was identified in a woman aged 40 to 50 with active or convalescent COVID-19. CDR3 amino acids: CASSLLQGGSSGNTIYF. For the CDR3, the DNA is TGTGCCAGCAGCTTGTTACAGGGTGGGAGCTCTGGAAACACCATATATTTT. The variable domain in full, completed from reference TRBV5-5 and TRBJ1-3, reads DAGVTQSPTHLIKTRGQQVTLRCSPISGHKSVSWYQQVLGQGPQFIFQYYEKEERGRGNFPDRFSARQFPNYSSELNVNALLLGDSALYLCASSLLQGGSSGNTIYFGEGSWLTVV.